What follows are 3 T cell receptor beta chains derived from one specimen sequenced in a study of regulatory T cells in long-lasting Graves disease. Time point denoted: newly diagnosed GD, antithyroid drugs for less than 3 months. Extracted PBMC RNA gave rise to the TCR library. Arm-PCR of CDR3 regions with iRepertoire HTBI primers generated TCR beta libraries. Via MiXCR, TCRdb re-called the multiplex PCR reads, giving one row per CDR3 protein. The sample carries 510,000 or so distinct CDR3 sequences, about 12% recorded once. The same sample was also used in a study of T cells in Graves' hyperthyroidism and ophthalmopathy.

This specimen consisted of peripheral blood mononuclear cells (PBMCs), obtained at new diagnosis, from a patient treated with antithyroid drugs. All receptors derive from a woman aged 25 to 39 with Graves disease.

This clonotype was picked up many times. The rearrangement links TRBV2 to TRBJ1-2; 9 positions match TRBD1. The CDR3 length is 13 residues. The V and J ends lost 6 bases and 6 bases, in that order; junction bases with no gene match: 5. From germline, CDR1 is SNHLY and CDR2 FYNNEI. CDR3: CASRARDRDGYTF. CDR3 bases: TGTGCCAGCAGAGCCCGGGACAGGGATGGCTACACCTTC.

On this clonotype: A much bigger clone sits one base away, suggesting this may be a read error. J is TRBJ1-2 and V is TRBV30, with a weak D call TRBD1 (5 bases). This CDR3 is 12 amino acids long. Germline CDR1 is GTSNPN and CDR2 is SVGIG (reference sequence). CDR3 sequence reads: CACTTGLLGCTF. The DNA for the CDR3 is TGTGCCTGCACAACGGGGCTCCTTGGCTGCACCTTC. The complete variable domain, with remaining parts taken from reference TRBV30 and TRBJ1-2, reads SQTIHQWPATLVQPVGSPLSLECTVEGTSNPNLYWYRQAAGRGLQLLFYSVGIGQISSEVPQNLSASRPQDRQFILSSKKLLLSDSGFYLCACTTGLLGCTFGSGTRLTVV.

This clonotype was found many times. The chain has TRBV24-1 and TRBJ2-3; no definite D call. Germline loops: CDR1 KGHDR, CDR2 SFDVKD. The CDR3 length is 14 residues. V was pared by 2 bases and J by 2 bases, with 7 bases between. CDR3 coding DNA: TGTGCCACCAGTGATTCAGGCGCCACAGATACGCAGTATTTT. It is translated as CATSDSGATDTQYF.